The 20 T cell receptor beta chains reported below all come from one sample, sequenced in a study of blood T cell repertoires in COVID-19. Some clones are missing from TCRdb's copy, which holds only in-frame ones; the method was immunoSEQ multiplex PCR. The data show 50,000 or so clones, with approximately 87% seen just once and roughly 5.1% held by the top ten. Sequences were obtained from peripheral blood. The origin of the receptors is a man in his forties or fifties with active COVID-19.

The chain links TRBV27 to TRBJ2-5; D not resolved. V was shortened by 7 bases and J by 1 base, with 13 bases between the two germline ends. CDR1 is MNHEY, CDR2 SMNVEV, per germline (reference sequence). The CDR3 runs 14 residues. CDR3: CASKAIRVQETQYF. The CDR3 region has the DNA TGTGCCAGCAAGGCGATCCGGGTCCAAGAGACCCAGTACTTC.

This clone was picked up one time. This chain connects TRBV5-1 to TRBJ1-1, with 10 bases that match TRBD1. Germline CDR1 is SGHRS and CDR2 is YFSETQ. Trimming at V came to 4 bases and at J to 6 bases, leaving 3 bases not matched to a gene. The CDR3 consists of 13 residues. CDR3 nucleotides: TGCGCCAGCAGCACTGGACAGGGGGCTGAAGCTTTCTTT. Translated, it gives CASSTGQGAEAFF.

Only a few counts were recorded for this clone. This chain links TRBV19 with TRBJ2-7, with TRBD2 identical over 8 bases. Germline CDR1 is LNHDA and CDR2 is SQIVND (reference sequence). V was clipped by 0 bases and J by 7 bases; unmatched bases: 8. The CDR3 has 15 amino acids. The CDR3 DNA follows: TGTGCCAGTAGTATAGATCACAGCGGGAGTAGGGAGCAGTACTTC. Encoded protein: CASSIDHSGSREQYF.

The chain joins TRBV29-1 to TRBJ2-7, with TRBD2 matching over 15 bases. Germline CDR1 SQVTM, CDR2 ANQGSEA. The CDR3 has 14 amino acids. J was trimmed by 6 bases and V by 7 bases; bases with no gene match: 7. The CDR3 DNA reads as TGCAGCGCTCAGGGACTAGCGGGAGGTGGCGAGCAGTACTTC. It encodes CSAQGLAGGGEQYF.

V gene TRBV7-9 combines with J gene TRBJ2-5, with no clear D. Germline CDR1 SEHNR, CDR2 FQNEAQ (reference sequence). The CDR3 sequence is 14 residues long. V gave up 1 base and J gave up 2 bases, with 8 bases separating them. The CDR3 bases are TGTGCCAGCAGCTTAGTGGGCGCACAAGAGACCCAGTACTTC. Encoded protein: CASSLVGAQETQYF.

The genes are TRBV7-9 and TRBJ2-7; 8 positions match TRBD1. The germline CDR1 and CDR2 sequences are SEHNR and FQNEAQ (reference sequence). V shed 5 bases, J shed 6 bases, and the junction held 6 bases outside the gene matches. This CDR3 contains 13 residues. CDR3 loop: CASSPTGTGEQYF. The CDR3 nucleotides are TGTGCCAGCAGCCCTACCGGGACAGGCGAGCAGTACTTC.

In this sample, this clone turned up a few times. V is TRBV19 and J is TRBJ1-3; no clear D. Germline CDR1 and CDR2: LNHDA and SQIVND (reference sequence). There are 16 residues in the CDR3. V was cut by 2 bases and J by 0 bases, with 11 bases left in between. The CDR3 DNA follows: TGTGCCAGTAGTATATTGTCCGGGATCTCTGGAAACACCATATATTTT. Protein product: CASSILSGISGNTIYF. The full variable domain, its missing parts supplied by reference TRBV19 and TRBJ1-3, is DGGITQSPKYLFRKEGQNVTLSCEQNLNHDAMYWYRQDPGQGLRLIYYSQIVNDFQKGDIAEGYSVSREKKESFPLTVTSAQKNPTAFYLCASSILSGISGNTIYFGEGSWLTVV.

This clone was observed a single time. This rearrangement joins TRBV30 to TRBJ2-7; D is uncertain. This CDR3 has 11 amino acids. V was clipped by 5 bases and J by 1 base, with 6 bases between them. CDR1 and CDR2 (germline): GTSNPN, SVGIG (reference sequence). The chain's CDR3 is CAWGRSYEQYF. CDR3 nucleotide sequence: TGTGCCTGGGGGCGGTCCTACGAGCAGTACTTC. The full variable domain, with the rest looked up from reference TRBV30 and TRBJ2-7, is SQTIHQWPATLVQPVGSPLSLECTVEGTSNPNLYWYRQAAGRGLQLLFYSVGIGQISSEVPQNLSASRPQDRQFILSSKKLLLSDSGFYLCAWGRSYEQYFGPGTRLTVT.

The CDR3 DNA sequence: TGTGCCTGGAGTGTACGGAGAGGCAATCAGCCCCAGCATTTT. Encoded protein: CAWSVRRGNQPQHF. This chain connects TRBV30 to TRBJ1-5; D gene uncertain. The CDR3 has 14 residues. Between the trimmed V and J ends, which lost 0 bases and 2 bases, there was a span of 8 bases. Germline V gene data show CDR1 as GTSNPN and CDR2 as SVGIG (reference sequence).

The chain has TRBV7-2 and TRBJ2-5; 8 bases are a match to TRBD2. Germline V CDR1 and CDR2: SGHTA, FQGNSA. V gave up 1 base and J gave up 2 bases; unmatched junction bases: 3. There are 15 residues in the CDR3. The CDR3 DNA follows: TGTGCCAGCAGCTTAGTACTAGCGGTTCAAGAGACCCAGTACTTC. This codes for CASSLVLAVQETQYF. Full variable domain (remainder filled in from reference TRBV7-2 and TRBJ2-5): GAGVSQSPSNKVTEKGKDVELRCDPISGHTALYWYRQSLGQGLEFLIYFQGNSAPDKSGLPSDRFSAERTGGSVSTLTIQRTQQEDSAVYLCASSLVLAVQETQYFGPGTRLLVL.

The V and J genes are TRBV14 and TRBJ1-1; the match to TRBD1 covers 9 bases. Germline V CDR1 and CDR2: SGHDN, FVKESK. V was pared by 1 base and J by 0 bases, with 6 bases of the junction left unmatched. This CDR3 has 17 amino acids. CDR3 bases: TGTGCCAGCAGCCAAGCCCTGGGACAGGGCCTGAACACTGAAGCTTTCTTT. Residues: CASSQALGQGLNTEAFF.

This clone was found a few times. The chain links TRBV21-1 to TRBJ2-7; the D call of TRBD2 is as the table states it, not checked on the DNA. TRBV21-1 is shown as a pseudogene. This CDR3 is built from 14 residues. The CDR3 region is CASINRVGSYEQYF. CDR3 DNA sequence: TGTGCCAGCATCAACCGGGTCGGGTCCTACGAGCAGTACTTC.

V and J are TRBV5-1 and TRBJ2-1; TRBD2 matches 7 bases. Germline V CDR1 and CDR2: SGHRS, YFSETQ. The trim removed 4 bases at V and 10 bases at J, leaving 14 bases unmatched. The CDR3 covers 15 residues. CDR3 DNA: TGCGCCAGCAGCCCACGGGACTACCCCCGTGGGGAGCAGTTCTTC. Its protein product is CASSPRDYPRGEQFF.

This clone was recorded once. This chain connects TRBV15 to TRBJ2-7; 8 nucleotides align to TRBD2. After removal of 2 bases from V and 6 bases from J, the junction contained 12 bases not matched to a gene. The CDR3 is 16 amino acids. Germline CDR1 is LNHNV and CDR2 is YYDKDF (reference sequence). CDR3 protein: CATSRPQGAGVGEQYF. CDR3 coding DNA: TGTGCCACCAGCAGACCCCAGGGAGCGGGAGTGGGCGAGCAGTACTTC.

The chain recombines TRBV7-9 with TRBJ1-2; TRBD1 aligns across 8 bases. The CDR3 has 14 residues. V lost 5 bases to trimming and J lost 4 bases; unmatched junction nucleotides: 6. The germline V gene encodes CDR1 SEHNR and CDR2 FQNEAQ (reference sequence). CDR3 bases: TGTGCCAGCAGCACACAGGGGGACGGCTATGGCTACACCTTC. This encodes CASSTQGDGYGYTF.

This chain uses TRBV7-2 with TRBJ1-2; tentatively, D is TRBD1 (6 bases). V was clipped by 1 base and J by 4 bases, with 10 bases between them. The length of the CDR3 is 14 residues. CDR1 is SGHTA and CDR2 is FQGNSA in the germline V gene. CDR3 DNA sequence: TGTGCCAGCAGCTTAGTACAGGGTTCCTATGGCTACACCTTC. This encodes CASSLVQGSYGYTF.

This clone appeared a single time. The rearrangement uses TRBV6-5 and TRBJ2-1, with TRBD2 matching 8 bases. V lost 7 bases to trimming and J lost 4 bases; unmatched junction nucleotides: 3. The germline CDR1 and CDR2 sequences are MNHEY and SVGAGI. The CDR3 contains 13 residues. The CDR3 region is CASKLAEYNEQFF. In nucleotides, the CDR3 is TGTGCCAGCAAACTAGCGGAATACAATGAGCAGTTCTTC.

V and J are TRBV30 and TRBJ2-5; 7 bases agree with TRBD2. CDR3 size: 14 residues. Germline V CDR1 and CDR2: GTSNPN, SVGIG (reference sequence). V lost 0 bases to trimming and J lost 5 bases; unmatched junction nucleotides: 6. The CDR3 protein is CAWSVGGSAETQYF. The CDR3 DNA follows: TGTGCCTGGAGTGTAGGCGGGAGTGCGGAGACCCAGTACTTC.

The V gene is TRBV5-1, the J gene TRBJ2-1; D might be TRBD2 (6 bases). In germline, CDR1 is SGHRS, CDR2 YFSETQ. Trimming removed 3 bases at V and 6 bases at J, with 13 bases between. The CDR3 loop spans 14 amino acids. CDR3 DNA: TGCGCCAGCAGCTGGGGAGGACTGGCCAATGAGCAGTTCTTC. This encodes CASSWGGLANEQFF.

A single count supports this clone. The rearrangement links TRBV19 to TRBJ2-5; 7 bases map to TRBD1. Germline lookup yields CDR1 LNHDA and CDR2 SQIVND (reference sequence). V trimming: 5 bases; J trimming: 5 bases; junction bases outside the gene matches: 17. The CDR3 consists of 17 residues. The CDR3 coding sequence is TGTGCCAGTAGTTCCCTCAAAGAGACAGGGAGATACGAGACCCAGTACTTC. This sequence encodes CASSSLKETGRYETQYF.